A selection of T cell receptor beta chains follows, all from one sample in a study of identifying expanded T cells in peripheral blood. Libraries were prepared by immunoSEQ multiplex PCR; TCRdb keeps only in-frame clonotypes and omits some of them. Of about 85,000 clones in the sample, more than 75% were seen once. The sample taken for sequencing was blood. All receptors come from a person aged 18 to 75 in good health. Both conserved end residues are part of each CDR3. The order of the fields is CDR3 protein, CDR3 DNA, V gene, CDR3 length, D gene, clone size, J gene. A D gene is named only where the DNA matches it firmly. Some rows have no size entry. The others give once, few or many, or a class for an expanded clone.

cdr3_aa: CASSDGGANTGELFF
cdr3_nt: TGTGCCAGCAGTGACGGGGGAGCGAACACCGGGGAGCTGTTTTTT
v_call: TRBV6-4
cdr3_length: 15
d_call: .
clone_size: .
j_call: TRBJ2-2

cdr3_aa: CASSFPSGPQETQYF
cdr3_nt: TGTGCCAGCAGCTTCCCTAGCGGGCCCCAAGAGACCCAGTACTTC
v_call: TRBV11-2
cdr3_length: 15
d_call: TRBD2
clone_size: .
j_call: TRBJ2-5

cdr3_aa: CASSLAPERLNTEAFF
cdr3_nt: TGTGCCAGCAGCTTGGCTCCAGAACGATTGAACACTGAAGCTTTCTTT
v_call: TRBV5-4
cdr3_length: 16
d_call: .
clone_size: .
j_call: TRBJ1-1

cdr3_aa: CASSLAPGQDSYEQYF
cdr3_nt: TGTGCCAGCAGCTTGGCCCCAGGACAGGACTCCTACGAGCAGTACTTC
v_call: TRBV5-8
cdr3_length: 16
d_call: TRBD1
clone_size: .
j_call: TRBJ2-7

cdr3_aa: CASSPGRNYGYTF
cdr3_nt: TGCGCCAGCAGCCCCGGTCGGAACTATGGCTACACCTTC
v_call: TRBV10-1
cdr3_length: 13
d_call: .
clone_size: .
j_call: TRBJ1-2

cdr3_aa: CASSRQGYEQYF
cdr3_nt: TGTGCCAGCAGTCGACAGGGTTACGAGCAGTACTTC
v_call: TRBV6-5
cdr3_length: 12
d_call: TRBD1
clone_size: .
j_call: TRBJ2-7

cdr3_aa: CASSYSALSPLHF
cdr3_nt: TGTGCCAGCAGTTACTCGGCTCTGTCACCCCTCCACTTT
v_call: TRBV6-5
cdr3_length: 13
d_call: .
clone_size: once
j_call: TRBJ1-6

cdr3_aa: CASSLVRSEQYF
cdr3_nt: TGTGCCAGCAGCTTGGTTAGGTCTGAGCAGTACTTC
v_call: TRBV5-6
cdr3_length: 12
d_call: .
clone_size: .
j_call: TRBJ2-7

cdr3_aa: CASSASLNTEAFF
cdr3_nt: TGTGCCAGCAGCGCCAGCTTGAACACTGAAGCTTTCTTT
v_call: TRBV7-2
cdr3_length: 13
d_call: .
clone_size: .
j_call: TRBJ1-1

cdr3_aa: CASSLDFYTGELFF
cdr3_nt: TGTGCCAGCAGTTTGGACTTTTACACCGGGGAGCTGTTTTTT
v_call: TRBV28
cdr3_length: 14
d_call: .
clone_size: .
j_call: TRBJ2-2

cdr3_aa: CASSPRKGAFSYEQYF
cdr3_nt: TGTGCCAGCAGCCCCCGGAAGGGGGCTTTCTCCTACGAGCAGTACTTC
v_call: TRBV7-2
cdr3_length: 16
d_call: TRBD1
clone_size: .
j_call: TRBJ2-7

cdr3_aa: CASSIARNTEAFF
cdr3_nt: TGTGCCAGTAGTATAGCCCGGAACACTGAAGCTTTCTTT
v_call: TRBV19
cdr3_length: 13
d_call: .
clone_size: .
j_call: TRBJ1-1

cdr3_aa: CASSVEGVGYTF
cdr3_nt: TGTGCCAGCAGCGTAGAGGGGGTCGGCTACACCTTC
v_call: TRBV9
cdr3_length: 12
d_call: .
clone_size: .
j_call: TRBJ1-2